Given below is one T cell receptor (beta chain) in context. Antigen: not known. The CDR3 contains 17 residues. Looked up from germline, CDR1 is LNHDA and CDR2 is SQIVND (reference sequence). Trimming shortened V by 3 bases and J by 2 bases, and 19 bases separated the two germline ends. CD8 cells classed as naive were CD45RO-negative and positively selected for CCR7, excluding terminally differentiated effector memory CD45RA+ cells. Original analysis: Without quality scores, immunoSEQ junctional reads could not be filtered like full-length reads. Sequencing used immunoSEQ multiplex PCR; TCRdb keeps in-frame clones, though not all of them. That table supplies the V and J calls and clone size; D and trimming were determined from the DNA. The sample gives about 610,000 clones, approximately 96% of which show up once; roughly 0.1% is in the top ten. The entry originates in a study of shared clonotypes between healthy human individuals. Study overall: Every donor yielded three CD4 naive, three CD4 memory, two CD8 naive and one CD8 memory plate. Points from the study as a whole: A handful of donors had roughly 5.2% of their naive CD4 clonotypes in common. Incompleteness in sorted-subset sequencing, despite large depth, was shown by rarefaction.

Source material: naive CD8+ T cells sorted from blood. The clonotype originates from a woman between 25 and 40 years old in good health. The chain joins TRBV19 to TRBJ1-1; TRBD1 is a possible D gene (5 bases). The CDR3 nucleotides read TGTGCCAGTAGTATTCGAGACACGCAGAGGGGAAACACTGAAGCTTTCTTT. Amino acids: CASSIRDTQRGNTEAFF.